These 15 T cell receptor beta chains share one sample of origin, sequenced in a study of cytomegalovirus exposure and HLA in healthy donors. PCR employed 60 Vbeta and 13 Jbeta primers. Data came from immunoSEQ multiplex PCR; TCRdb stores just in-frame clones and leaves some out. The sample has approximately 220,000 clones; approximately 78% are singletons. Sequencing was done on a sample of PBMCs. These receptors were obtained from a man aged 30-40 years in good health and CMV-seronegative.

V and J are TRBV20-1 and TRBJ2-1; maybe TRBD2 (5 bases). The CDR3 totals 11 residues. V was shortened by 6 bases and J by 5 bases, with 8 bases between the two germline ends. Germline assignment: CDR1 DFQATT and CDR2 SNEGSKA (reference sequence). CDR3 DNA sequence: TGCAGTGCCGCGGAGGACAATGAGCAGTTCTTC. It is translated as CSAAEDNEQFF.

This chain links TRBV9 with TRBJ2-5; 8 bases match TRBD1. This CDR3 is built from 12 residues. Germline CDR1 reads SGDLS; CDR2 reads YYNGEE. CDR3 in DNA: TGTTCCCACAGGGGGTTTTTAGAGACCCAGTACTTC. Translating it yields CSHRGFLETQYF.

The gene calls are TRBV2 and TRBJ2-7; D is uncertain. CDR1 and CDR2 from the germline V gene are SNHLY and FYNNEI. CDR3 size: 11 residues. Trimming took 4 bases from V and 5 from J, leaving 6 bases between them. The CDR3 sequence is CASSVLNEQYF. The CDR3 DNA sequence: TGTGCCAGCAGTGTACTTAACGAGCAGTACTTC. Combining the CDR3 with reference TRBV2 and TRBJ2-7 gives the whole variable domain EPEVTQTPSHQVTQMGQEVILRCVPISNHLYFYWYRQILGQKVEFLVSFYNNEISEKSEIFDDQFSVERPDGSNFTLKIRSTKLEDSAMYFCASSVLNEQYFGPGTRLTVT.

The CDR3 here is CASRYGENTEAFF. The CDR3 bases are TGTGCCAGCAGGTACGGGGAAAACACTGAAGCTTTCTTT. This rearrangement joins TRBV7-6 to TRBJ1-1; no clear D. Trimming cost V 6 bases and J 2 bases, with 10 bases left between them. The CDR3 runs 13 residues. CDR1 is SGHVS and CDR2 is FNYEAQ in the germline V gene.

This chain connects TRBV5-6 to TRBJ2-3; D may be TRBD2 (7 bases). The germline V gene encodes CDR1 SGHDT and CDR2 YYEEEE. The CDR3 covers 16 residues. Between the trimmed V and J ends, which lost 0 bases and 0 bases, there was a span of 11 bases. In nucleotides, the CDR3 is TGTGCCAGCAGCTTGGACCGGGGGGCTAGCACAGATACGCAGTATTTT. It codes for CASSLDRGASTDTQYF.

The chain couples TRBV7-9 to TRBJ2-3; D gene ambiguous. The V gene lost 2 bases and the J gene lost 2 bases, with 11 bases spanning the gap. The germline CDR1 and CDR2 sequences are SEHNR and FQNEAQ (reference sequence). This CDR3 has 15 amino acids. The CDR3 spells CASSLLSVLTDTQYF. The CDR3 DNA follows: TGTGCCAGCAGCTTACTTTCCGTCCTCACAGATACGCAGTATTTT.

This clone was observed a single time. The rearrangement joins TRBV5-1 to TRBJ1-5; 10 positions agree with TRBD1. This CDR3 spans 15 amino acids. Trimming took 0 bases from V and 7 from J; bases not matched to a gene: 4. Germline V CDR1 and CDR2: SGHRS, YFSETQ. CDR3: CASSLGDRGEQPQHF. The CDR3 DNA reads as TGCGCCAGCAGCTTGGGGGACAGGGGTGAGCAGCCCCAGCATTTT.

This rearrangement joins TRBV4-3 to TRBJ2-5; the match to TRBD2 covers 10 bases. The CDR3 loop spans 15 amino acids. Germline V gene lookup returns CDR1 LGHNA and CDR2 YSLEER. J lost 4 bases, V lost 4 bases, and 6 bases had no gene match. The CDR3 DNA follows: TGCGCCAGCAGCCCTACCTGGACTAGCGGAGAGACCCAGTACTTC. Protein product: CASSPTWTSGETQYF.

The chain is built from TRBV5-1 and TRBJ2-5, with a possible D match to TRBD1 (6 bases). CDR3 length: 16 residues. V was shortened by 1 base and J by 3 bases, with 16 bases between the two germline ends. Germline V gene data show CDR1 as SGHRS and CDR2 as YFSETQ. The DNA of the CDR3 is TGCGCCAGCAGCTTGAGCACAGGGTCCAAAAAAGAGACCCAGTACTTC. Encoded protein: CASSLSTGSKKETQYF.

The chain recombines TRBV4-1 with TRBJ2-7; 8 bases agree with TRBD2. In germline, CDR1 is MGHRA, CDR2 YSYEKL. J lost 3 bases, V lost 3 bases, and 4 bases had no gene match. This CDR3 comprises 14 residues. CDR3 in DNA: TGCGCCAGCAGCCATACTAGCGGAGGCTACGAGCAGTACTTC. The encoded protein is CASSHTSGGYEQYF.

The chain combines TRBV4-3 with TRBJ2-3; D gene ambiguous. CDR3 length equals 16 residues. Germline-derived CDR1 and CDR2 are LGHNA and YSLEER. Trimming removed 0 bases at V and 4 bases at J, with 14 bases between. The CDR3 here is CASSQESLRAPDTQYF. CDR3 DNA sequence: TGCGCCAGCAGCCAAGAATCACTCCGCGCACCAGATACGCAGTATTTT.

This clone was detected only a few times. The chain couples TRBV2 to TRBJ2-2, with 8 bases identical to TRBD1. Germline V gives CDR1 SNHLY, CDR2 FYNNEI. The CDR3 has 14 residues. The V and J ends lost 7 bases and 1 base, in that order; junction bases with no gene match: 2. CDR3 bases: TGTGCCAGCACCGGGACAGGGAACACCGGGGAGCTGTTTTTT. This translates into CASTGTGNTGELFF. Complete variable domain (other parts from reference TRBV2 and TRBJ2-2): EPEVTQTPSHQVTQMGQEVILRCVPISNHLYFYWYRQILGQKVEFLVSFYNNEISEKSEIFDDQFSVERPDGSNFTLKIRSTKLEDSAMYFCASTGTGNTGELFFGEGSRLTVL.

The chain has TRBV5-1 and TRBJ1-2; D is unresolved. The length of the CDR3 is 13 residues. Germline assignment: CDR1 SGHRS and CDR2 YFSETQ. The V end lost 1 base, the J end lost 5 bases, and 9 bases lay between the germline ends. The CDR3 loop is CASSLTSQYGYTF. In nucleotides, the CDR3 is TGCGCCAGCAGCTTGACATCTCAGTATGGCTACACCTTC.

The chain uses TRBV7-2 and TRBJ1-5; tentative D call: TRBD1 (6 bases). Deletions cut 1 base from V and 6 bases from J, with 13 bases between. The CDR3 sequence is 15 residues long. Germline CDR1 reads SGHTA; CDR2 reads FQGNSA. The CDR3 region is CASSLDAGAGQPQHF. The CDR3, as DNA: TGTGCCAGCAGCTTAGATGCAGGGGCGGGTCAGCCCCAGCATTTT.

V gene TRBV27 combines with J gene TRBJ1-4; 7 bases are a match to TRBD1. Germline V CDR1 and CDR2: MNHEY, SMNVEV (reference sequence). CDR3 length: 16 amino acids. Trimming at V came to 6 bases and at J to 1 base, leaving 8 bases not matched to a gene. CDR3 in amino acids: CASSPTGRGTNEKLFF. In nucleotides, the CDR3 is TGTGCCAGCAGCCCGACAGGGAGAGGAACTAATGAAAAACTGTTTTTT.